This T cell receptor (beta chain) was documented in a study of T cells in Graves' hyperthyroidism and ophthalmopathy. In the study overall: Peripheral blood was drawn at first diagnosis, prior to all treatment. Study-wide results and caveats: Before onset, by a median of around six months, the model predicted ophthalmopathy. Peripheral blood also featured most of the thyroid clonotypes expanded above 0.001.

This clonotype showed up just a few times. Its antigen remains unidentified. Regions amplified from RNA transcripts were the TCR beta CDR3 regions. HTBI primers were the set used in a first-round RT-PCR of the TCR CDR3. TCRdb independently ran MiXCR on the multiplex PCR reads; one entry per CDR3 protein. The sample contains roughly 640,000 distinct CDR3 sequences, about a sixth of which appear only once. This receptor was identified in a woman aged 40 to 55 with Graves' ophthalmopathy. The source material was blood.

The CDR3 DNA reads TGCGCCAGACTTCATACCCAGACGACGTATAATTCACCCCTCCACTTT. It codes for CARLHTQTTYNSPLHF. V is TRBV5-1 and J is TRBJ1-6, with no clear D. The CDR3 extends over 16 amino acids. V was pared by 8 bases and J by 4 bases, with 19 bases between. Germline assignment: CDR1 SGHRS and CDR2 YFSETQ.